A selection of T cell receptor beta chains follows, all from one sample in a study of blood T cell repertoires in COVID-19. TCRdb's copy holds only in-frame clones and misses some; the assay was immunoSEQ multiplex PCR. The sample lists just over 90,000 clones, 80% occurring once. Input material: peripheral blood. The receptors were gathered from a human donor in a cohort sampled during active COVID-19. Each CDR3 is given with its conserved first and last residue. D genes are given only for firm matches. The size of a clone is reported for some rows only, either as once, few or many, or as a class for expanded clones.

>.|TRBD1|TRBV18|TRBJ1-1
CASSQGADTEAFF
TGTGCCAGCTCGCAGGGGGCGGACACTGAAGCTTTCTTT
>.|TRBD2|TRBV11-2|TRBJ2-5
CASSLQERGIQETQYF
TGTGCCAGCAGCTTACAAGAGCGGGGGATCCAAGAGACCCAGTACTTC
>.|.|TRBV2|TRBJ2-1
CASSVEYTYNEQFF
TGTGCCAGCAGTGTGGAGTACACCTACAATGAGCAGTTCTTC
>.|.|TRBV11-1|TRBJ1-2
CASSSGLTRRGGGYTF
TGTGCCAGCAGCTCAGGACTGACCCGCCGAGGTGGTGGCTACACCTTC
>.|TRBD1|TRBV27|TRBJ1-5
CASSPQGAEPQHF
TGTGCCAGCAGTCCACAGGGGGCCGAACCCCAGCATTTT
>.|.|TRBV5-1|TRBJ1-2
CASSLEGYGYTF
TGCGCCAGCAGCTTGGAGGGGTATGGCTACACCTTC
>.|.|TRBV25-1|TRBJ2-1
CASSASRSEQFF
TGTGCCAGCAGTGCGAGCAGGTCTGAGCAGTTCTTC
>.|TRBD1|TRBV15|TRBJ1-6
CATSSGTGKSLHF
TGTGCCACCAGCAGTGGGACAGGGAAATCCCTCCACTTT
>once|.|TRBV30|TRBJ1-2
CAWRWGENYGYTF
TGTGCCTGGAGGTGGGGAGAGAACTATGGCTACACCTTC
>medium-sized|TRBD2|TRBV9|TRBJ2-1
CASSVESGRRYEQFF
TGTGCCAGCAGCGTAGAGAGCGGGAGAAGGTATGAGCAGTTCTTC
>.|.|TRBV18|TRBJ2-7
CASSPESYEQYF
TGTGCCAGCTCACCCGAGTCCTACGAGCAGTACTTC
>.|.|TRBV7-8|TRBJ2-5
CASSTYRGRGETQYF
TGTGCCAGCAGCACCTACAGGGGGAGGGGAGAGACCCAGTACTTC
>.|.|TRBV30|TRBJ2-2
CAWSPEGGARGGELFF
TGTGCCTGGAGTCCCGAAGGGGGGGCCCGGGGCGGGGAGCTGTTTTTT
>.|.|TRBV3-1/TRBV3-2|TRBJ2-3
CASSLRTATDTQYF
TGTGCCAGCAGCCTTCGGACTGCCACAGATACGCAGTATTTT
>.|.|TRBV21-1|TRBJ1-5
CASSARTAYSNQPQHF
TGTGCCAGCAGCGCCCGGACAGCCTATAGCAATCAGCCCCAGCATTTT
>few|TRBD2|TRBV7-9|TRBJ2-1
CASIRAGGNEQFF
TGTGCCAGCATACGAGCGGGAGGGAATGAGCAGTTCTTC
>.|TRBD2|TRBV9|TRBJ2-7
CASSVAASGSYEQYF
TGTGCCAGCAGCGTAGCGGCTAGCGGATCCTACGAGCAGTACTTC
>.|.|TRBV5-4|TRBJ1-2
CASSLLGGFGYTF
TGTGCCAGCAGCTTGCTTGGAGGTTTTGGCTACACCTTC
>.|.|TRBV7-9|TRBJ1-1
CASSLGGPGGTEAFF
TGTGCCAGCAGCTTAGGGGGACCCGGGGGCACTGAAGCTTTCTTT
>.|TRBD2|TRBV25-1|TRBJ2-1
CASTANGRGNEQFF
TGTGCCAGCACGGCTAACGGGAGGGGTAACGAGCAGTTCTTC
>.|TRBD1|TRBV2|TRBJ1-2
CASSEATGVGGYTF
TGTGCCAGCAGTGAGGCGACAGGGGTGGGTGGCTACACCTTC
>.|.|TRBV24-1|TRBJ2-6
CATSGKGGSGANVLTF
TGTGCCACCAGTGGAAAAGGGGGCTCTGGGGCCAACGTCCTGACTTTC
>.|TRBD2|TRBV11-3|TRBJ2-3
CASSLPRGAQYF
TGTGCCAGCAGCTTGCCTCGGGGGGCGCAGTATTTT
>few|.|TRBV27|TRBJ1-6
CASSLRGSPLHF
TGTGCCAGCAGTTTAAGGGGTTCACCCCTCCACTTT
>.|.|TRBV10-2|TRBJ1-1
CASSEGGGMNTEAFF
TGCGCCAGCAGTGAGGGGGGGGGAATGAACACTGAAGCTTTCTTT
>.|TRBD1|TRBV6-2/TRBV6-3|TRBJ1-5
CASSFRQGAGKPQHF
TGTGCCAGCAGTTTCCGACAGGGGGCCGGAAAGCCCCAGCATTTT
>.|.|TRBV30|TRBJ1-2
CAWSLQSGNYGYTF
TGTGCCTGGAGCTTACAGAGTGGAAACTATGGCTACACCTTC
>.|TRBD2|TRBV7-8|TRBJ2-1
CASTSGTYNEQFF
TGTGCCAGTACTAGCGGTACCTACAATGAGCAGTTCTTC
>.|TRBD1|TRBV5-6|TRBJ1-2
CASSFQGVTYGYTF
TGTGCCAGCAGCTTTCAGGGGGTGACCTATGGCTACACCTTC
>.|.|TRBV19|TRBJ1-6
CASSDRQGLSDVRPLHF
TGTGCCAGTAGTGACCGCCAGGGTTTGAGCGACGTGAGGCCCCTCCACTTT
>.|.|TRBV25-1|TRBJ1-1
CASEIQGNTEAFF
TGTGCCAGTGAGATCCAGGGTAACACTGAAGCTTTCTTT
>.|.|TRBV9|TRBJ1-2
CASSPLDSQSYGYTF
TGTGCCAGCAGCCCACTGGACTCCCAGTCCTATGGCTACACCTTC
>.|.|TRBV19|TRBJ2-7
CASRSSPSYEQYF
TGTGCCAGTAGATCGAGTCCCTCCTACGAGCAGTACTTC